This TCR beta chain is drawn from a study of Graves' ophthalmopathy and Graves' hyperthyroidism. CDR1 is LGHNA and CDR2 is YNFKEQ in the germline V gene. This CDR3 has 17 amino acids. Trimming took 3 bases from V and 2 from J, leaving 17 bases between them. Study-level results: The model predicted ophthalmopathy progression with over 60% sensitivity and 72% to 85% specificity. A roughly 84% specificity and approximately 88% sensitivity were achieved by a 13-signature model that separated ophthalmopathy from stable hyperthyroidism. Most clonotypes expanded in thyroid above 0.001 frequency were present in blood too.

Exclusion criteria comprised other autoimmune diseases, uncontrolled infections, pregnancy or lactation in patients. The authors amplified TCR beta CDR3 regions from RNA transcripts. HTBI primers primed a first-round RT-PCR, and a second-round multiplex PCR followed. One entry per CDR3 protein results from TCRdb running MiXCR on the multiplex PCR reads. The sample holds 350,000 to 400,000 distinct CDR3 sequences, approximately 20% seen once. This clonotype showed up many times. Antigen: not known. Sequenced: peripheral blood. The chain recombines TRBV4-2 with TRBJ1-3; unclear D gene. This clonotype originated in a woman aged 18-29 years with Graves' ophthalmopathy. The CDR3 bases are TGTGCCAGCAGCCAGGGAGGGCCTCCCTCCCCTGGAAACACCATATATTTT. Residues: CASSQGGPPSPGNTIYF.